These T cell receptor beta chains were read from a single sample in a study of blood T cell repertoires in COVID-19. Repertoires were generated with immunoSEQ multiplex PCR, while TCRdb's copy carries only in-frame clones and drops some. The sample carries approximately 34,000 clones, 75% to 90% recorded once. Sequencing was performed on peripheral blood. The origin of the receptors is a human donor in a cohort sampled during active COVID-19. The CDR3 runs from the conserved cysteine through the conserved F or W. The D gene is left open where the match is weak. Clone size is given for some rows only: seen once, a few or many times, or a class if the clone is expanded.

V	J	D	size	CDR3	DNA
TRBV3-1/TRBV3-2	TRBJ2-1	.	.	CASSQEALAGASNEQFF	TGTGCCAGCAGCCAAGAGGCTCTTGCGGGGGCCTCCAATGAGCAGTTCTTC
TRBV13	TRBJ1-2	TRBD1	few	CASSLVREGARHGYTF	TGTGCCAGCAGCTTAGTGCGAGAGGGGGCGCGGCATGGCTACACCTTC
TRBV9	TRBJ1-2	TRBD1	.	CASSAFGTVYGYTF	TGTGCCAGCAGCGCCTTTGGGACAGTCTATGGCTACACCTTC
TRBV28	TRBJ1-6	.	few	CASIRRGGGNSPLHF	TGTGCCAGCATTAGACGCGGGGGAGGTAATTCACCCCTCCACTTT
TRBV19	TRBJ1-5	.	.	CASNSGDQPQHF	TGTGCCAGTAATTCGGGGGATCAGCCCCAGCATTTT
TRBV6-5	TRBJ2-1	TRBD2	.	CASSDSGRESDEQFF	TGTGCCAGCAGCGACAGCGGGAGAGAGAGCGATGAGCAGTTCTTC
TRBV14	TRBJ1-2	.	.	CASSRREPGYGYTF	TGTGCCAGCAGCCGCCGCGAGCCGGGCTATGGCTACACCTTC
TRBV20-1	TRBJ2-7	.	.	CSASPAGTYEQYF	TGCAGTGCTAGTCCTGCGGGGACCTACGAGCAGTACTTC
TRBV5-1	TRBJ1-2	.	.	CASSLGPPGSDGYTF	TGCGCCAGCAGCTTGGGCCCCCCGGGGTCGGATGGCTACACCTTC
TRBV4-2	TRBJ1-2	.	.	CASSQEIPGLGNYGYTF	TGTGCCAGCAGCCAAGAAATTCCGGGACTGGGCAACTATGGCTACACCTTC
TRBV9	TRBJ2-2	.	.	CASSDHKGEGTGELFF	TGTGCCAGCAGTGACCACAAGGGGGAGGGCACCGGGGAGCTGTTTTTT
TRBV5-1	TRBJ2-2	TRBD2	.	CASSSRNYHGLAGGNHTGELFF	TGCGCCAGCAGCTCGCGAAACTATCATGGACTAGCGGGAGGGAACCACACCGGGGAGCTGTTTTTT
TRBV6-5	TRBJ2-1	.	.	CASNSNSGGLNEQFF	TGTGCCAGCAACTCCAATTCTGGAGGGTTGAATGAGCAGTTCTTC
TRBV6-5	TRBJ2-7	TRBD2	.	CASSREGTYEQYF	TGTGCCAGCAGTAGGGAGGGGACCTACGAGCAGTACTTC
TRBV19	TRBJ2-7	.	.	CASSTLRGEQYF	TGTGCCAGTAGTACCCTCCGGGGCGAGCAGTACTTC
TRBV2	TRBJ1-5	.	.	CASSAPGDSNQPQHF	TGTGCCAGCAGTGCTCCAGGCGATAGCAATCAGCCCCAGCATTTT
TRBV19	TRBJ2-4	TRBD1	.	CASSTGQKLAKNIQYF	TGTGCCAGTAGCACGGGACAGAAGCTAGCCAAAAACATTCAGTACTTC
TRBV6-2/TRBV6-3	TRBJ1-5	.	.	CASSYSGSYQPQHF	TGTGCCAGCAGTTACTCGGGCAGCTATCAGCCCCAGCATTTT
TRBV7-9	TRBJ1-5	.	.	CASSVMGEGQPQHF	TGTGCCAGCAGCGTAATGGGGGAGGGTCAGCCCCAGCATTTT
TRBV11-2	TRBJ2-3	TRBD2	.	CASSLVSGGGWADTQYF	TGTGCCAGCAGCTTAGTATCCGGCGGGGGTTGGGCAGATACGCAGTATTTT
TRBV6-2/TRBV6-3	TRBJ1-5	.	.	CASSYAGAGNQPQHF	TGTGCCAGCAGTTACGCGGGGGCTGGGAATCAGCCCCAGCATTTT
TRBV5-1	TRBJ1-1	.	few	CASSPPTGGNTEAFF	TGCGCCAGCAGTCCCCCGACAGGAGGGAACACTGAAGCTTTCTTT
TRBV9	TRBJ2-7	.	.	CASSVGAVLGEQYF	TGTGCCAGCAGCGTAGGGGCCGTCCTTGGCGAGCAGTACTTC
TRBV9	TRBJ2-1	.	.	CASSVRGDNEQFF	TGTGCCAGCAGCGTAAGGGGTGACAATGAGCAGTTCTTC
TRBV28	TRBJ2-7	.	.	CASSSRDIAYEQYF	TGTGCCAGCAGTTCAAGGGACATCGCCTACGAGCAGTACTTC
TRBV6-5	TRBJ1-1	TRBD1	.	CASSQQGLGYTEAFF	TGTGCCAGCAGCCAACAGGGGCTGGGGTACACTGAAGCTTTCTTT
TRBV14	TRBJ2-7	.	few	CASSPQSGFPYEQYF	TGTGCCAGCAGCCCCCAGTCAGGGTTCCCCTACGAGCAGTACTTC
TRBV28	TRBJ2-4	TRBD2	.	CASSLGGEGIQYF	TGTGCCAGCAGCCTTGGCGGGGAGGGCATTCAGTACTTC
TRBV19	TRBJ2-7	TRBD1	.	CASSVRDRVHEQYF	TGTGCCAGTTCAGTCCGGGACAGGGTCCACGAGCAGTACTTC
TRBV7-2	TRBJ1-6	TRBD1	once	CASSYRGRNSPLHF	TGTGCCAGCAGCTACAGGGGGCGTAATTCACCCCTCCACTTT
TRBV2	TRBJ1-1	.	.	CASSLFRGERNTEAFF	TGTGCCAGCAGTCTCTTCAGGGGAGAAAGGAACACTGAAGCTTTCTTT